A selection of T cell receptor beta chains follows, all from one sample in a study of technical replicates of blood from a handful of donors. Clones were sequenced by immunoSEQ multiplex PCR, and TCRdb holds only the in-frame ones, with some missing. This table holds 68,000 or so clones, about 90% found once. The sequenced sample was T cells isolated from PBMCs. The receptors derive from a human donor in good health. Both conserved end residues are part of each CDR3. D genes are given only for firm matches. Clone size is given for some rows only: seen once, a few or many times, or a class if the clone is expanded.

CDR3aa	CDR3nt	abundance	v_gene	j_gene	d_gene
CASSIAEGQPQHF	TGTGCCAGCAGTATTGCTGAGGGCCAGCCCCAGCATTTT	NA	TRBV6-6	TRBJ1-5	NA
CASSLFSSPGYEQYF	TGTGCCAGCAGCTTATTTTCCTCCCCGGGCTACGAGCAGTACTTC	NA	TRBV7-8	TRBJ2-7	NA
CASSPAPRNEQYF	TGTGCCAGCAGCCCCGCACCTAGGAACGAGCAGTACTTC	NA	TRBV11-2	TRBJ2-7	NA
CAITGTGEFSYEQYF	TGTGCCATAACCGGGACAGGGGAATTTTCGTACGAGCAGTACTTC	NA	TRBV19	TRBJ2-7	TRBD1
CASSLGKAGRNEQFF	TGTGCCAGCAGTTTAGGTAAGGCTGGGAGGAATGAGCAGTTCTTC	once	TRBV27	TRBJ2-1	NA
CASSSTRGAGELFF	TGTGCCAGCAGCTCAACCAGGGGGGCCGGGGAGCTGTTTTTT	NA	TRBV7-3	TRBJ2-2	NA
CASSQVRNTGELFF	TGTGCCAGCAGCCAAGTCCGGAACACCGGGGAGCTGTTTTTT	NA	TRBV14	TRBJ2-2	NA
CASSALAGGADTQYF	TGTGCCAGCAGTGCCCTAGCGGGAGGCGCAGATACGCAGTATTTT	NA	TRBV2	TRBJ2-3	TRBD2
CASSSSTSGASYEQYF	TGTGCCAGCAGCTCCTCGACTAGCGGGGCCTCCTACGAGCAGTACTTC	NA	TRBV9	TRBJ2-7	TRBD2
CASSLVREYTEAFF	TGTGCCAGCAGCTTGGTGAGAGAGTACACTGAAGCTTTCTTT	NA	TRBV5-5	TRBJ1-1	NA
CASSLTVSSYEQYF	TGTGCCAGCAGTCTGACAGTTAGCTCCTACGAGCAGTACTTC	NA	TRBV27	TRBJ2-7	NA
CASSIDGTAVGNTIYF	TGTGCCAGTAGTATAGATGGGACAGCCGTTGGAAACACCATATATTTT	NA	TRBV19	TRBJ1-3	TRBD1
CASSQDYAVSTGNTIYF	TGCGCCAGCAGCCAAGATTACGCGGTTAGTACTGGAAACACCATATATTTT	NA	TRBV4-1	TRBJ1-3	NA
CASSWGETAQETQYF	TGTGCCAGCAGCTGGGGGGAGACAGCCCAAGAGACCCAGTACTTC	NA	TRBV5-4	TRBJ2-5	NA
CASRQSGSTDTQYF	TGCGCCAGCAGACAAAGCGGGAGCACAGATACGCAGTATTTT	NA	TRBV4-1	TRBJ2-3	NA
CASSPVGKRQETQYF	TGTGCCAGCAGCCCGGTGGGTAAGCGGCAAGAGACCCAGTACTTC	NA	TRBV28	TRBJ2-5	NA
CASSLTASYEQYF	TGTGCCAGCAGCTTGACTGCTTCCTACGAGCAGTACTTC	once	TRBV5-4	TRBJ2-7	NA
CASSPGGETDTQYF	TGTGCCAGCAGCCCGGGAGGGGAAACAGATACGCAGTATTTT	few	TRBV4-2	TRBJ2-3	TRBD2
CASSNRGPEKLFF	TGTGCCAGTAGTAACAGGGGGCCTGAAAAACTGTTTTTT	NA	TRBV19	TRBJ1-4	TRBD1
CASSESGEYGQPQHF	TGTGCCAGCAGTGAGTCAGGGGAGTACGGTCAGCCCCAGCATTTT	NA	TRBV25-1	TRBJ1-5	NA
CASSVAGLAVSYEQYF	TGTGCCAGCAGCGTAGCCGGTCTAGCGGTCTCCTACGAGCAGTACTTC	once	TRBV9	TRBJ2-7	TRBD2
CASSQPGQGAGNTIYF	TGTGCCAGCAGTCAGCCGGGACAGGGGGCTGGAAACACCATATATTTT	NA	TRBV27	TRBJ1-3	TRBD1
CASSPDGLAGLYNEQFF	TGTGCCAGCAGCCCTGATGGACTAGCGGGCCTTTACAATGAGCAGTTCTTC	NA	TRBV7-3	TRBJ2-1	TRBD2
CASSFQTGGLQETQYF	TGTGCCAGCAGTTTTCAGACAGGGGGTCTCCAAGAGACCCAGTACTTC	NA	TRBV28	TRBJ2-5	TRBD1
CASSPRQPYEQYF	TGTGCCAGCAGCCCCCGACAGCCCTACGAGCAGTACTTC	NA	TRBV11-3	TRBJ2-7	NA
CASSDRGLYGYTF	TGTGCCAGCAGTGACAGGGGGCTGTATGGCTACACCTTC	NA	TRBV6-6	TRBJ1-2	TRBD1
CASSTGQGRGYTF	TGTGCCAGTAGTACCGGACAGGGACGCGGCTACACCTTC	once	TRBV19	TRBJ1-2	TRBD1
CASSSHQSRDRAGNTIYF	TGTGCCAGCAGCTCTCATCAAAGCCGGGACAGGGCTGGAAACACCATATATTTT	NA	TRBV5-4	TRBJ1-3	TRBD1
CASSLWGSGETQYF	TGTGCCAGCAGTTTATGGGGGTCGGGGGAGACCCAGTACTTC	NA	TRBV28	TRBJ2-5	NA
CASSLDISSGNTIYF	TGTGCCAGCAGCTTGGACATTAGCTCTGGAAACACCATATATTTT	once	TRBV2	TRBJ1-3	NA
CASSITGTYEQYF	TGTGCCAGTAGTATAACCGGGACTTACGAGCAGTACTTC	NA	TRBV19	TRBJ2-7	NA
CASSFSGATTDTQYF	TGTGCCAGCAGTTTTAGCGGGGCAACCACAGATACGCAGTATTTT	NA	TRBV6-5	TRBJ2-3	TRBD2
CASSEVTGELFF	TGCGCCAGCAGTGAGGTAACCGGGGAGCTGTTTTTT	NA	TRBV10-1	TRBJ2-2	NA
CASSDPPDRAYNEQFF	TGTGCCAGCAGTGACCCCCCCGACAGGGCCTACAATGAGCAGTTCTTC	NA	TRBV25-1	TRBJ2-1	TRBD1
CASSTGGHQPQHF	TGTGCCAGCAGCACAGGGGGTCATCAGCCCCAGCATTTT	NA	TRBV14	TRBJ1-5	TRBD1
CASSVTTGGGETQYF	TGTGCCAGCAGCGTTACGACAGGGGGCGGCGAGACCCAGTACTTC	NA	TRBV9	TRBJ2-5	TRBD1
CASSGGGSSGANVLTF	TGTGCCAGCAGCGGGGGGGGCAGCTCTGGGGCCAACGTCCTGACTTTC	once	TRBV7-3	TRBJ2-6	NA
CASSPSLAQSYEQYF	TGTGCCAGCTCACCCAGTCTAGCGCAATCCTACGAGCAGTACTTC	NA	TRBV18	TRBJ2-7	NA
CASSYSMGLIYEQYF	TGTGCCAGCAGTTACTCTATGGGACTCATCTACGAGCAGTACTTC	NA	TRBV6-5	TRBJ2-7	NA
CSVEDRGHGYTF	TGCAGCGTTGAAGACAGGGGGCATGGCTACACCTTC	once	TRBV29-1	TRBJ1-2	TRBD1
CATSPRVGSQETQYF	TGTGCCACCAGCCCCCGGGTGGGGAGCCAAGAGACCCAGTACTTC	NA	TRBV15	TRBJ2-5	NA
CASSVGLTSGRWYGELFF	TGTGCCAGCAGCGTCGGCCTTACTAGCGGGAGATGGTACGGGGAGCTGTTTTTT	NA	TRBV9	TRBJ2-2	TRBD2
CASSWTGVNYEQYF	TGTGCCAGCAGCTGGACAGGGGTAAACTACGAGCAGTACTTC	NA	TRBV5-6	TRBJ2-7	TRBD1
CASSASGFLSYNEQFF	TGTGCCAGCAGCGCTAGCGGGTTTCTCTCCTACAATGAGCAGTTCTTC	NA	TRBV5-4	TRBJ2-1	TRBD2
CASSLGRGKDGYTF	TGTGCCAGCAGCTTGGGAAGGGGGAAGGATGGCTACACCTTC	NA	TRBV5-6	TRBJ1-2	NA
CASSSRQGGTEAFF	TGCGCCAGCAGCTCTAGACAGGGAGGCACTGAAGCTTTCTTT	NA	TRBV5-1	TRBJ1-1	TRBD1
CASGTGAGNTIYF	TGTGCCAGCGGAACAGGAGCTGGAAACACCATATATTTT	NA	TRBV19	TRBJ1-3	NA